The table lists the clone carrying this T cell receptor beta chain with many counts. Listed TCR primers, together with previously described methods, were used for the bulk TCR libraries. MiXCR was run by TCRdb on the PCR reads, yielding one entry per CDR3 protein. Among fewer than 350,000 distinct CDR3 sequences listed, over 20% were seen once. The data are from a study of molecular identifiers for immune sequencing clone quantification. This CDR3 contains 15 residues. Germline CDR1 reads SQVTM; CDR2 reads ANQGSEA. The V end lost 2 bases, the J end lost 5 bases, and 17 bases lay between the germline ends. Sorting was used to obtain naive CD8 T cells (CD8+CD4-CCR7+CD45RA+).

Sequencing was performed on naive CD8+ T cells from blood, with Jurkat cell RNA spiked in. Subset described: FACS-sorted CD8+CD4-CCR7+CD45RA+ naive T cells. The chain couples TRBV29-1 to TRBJ2-3; no definite D call. The source is a human donor in good health. Some libraries in this study had Jurkat cell RNA spiked in. CDR3 nucleotides: TGCAGCGTTGAAAGGTGGAACCCTGGGGTAGATACGCAGTATTTT. This translates into CSVERWNPGVDTQYF.